Shown below are 24 T cell receptor beta chains from a single sample sequenced in a study of cytomegalovirus exposure and HLA in healthy donors. In the PCR, 60 Vbeta and 13 Jbeta primers were used. The data were produced by immunoSEQ multiplex PCR, yet TCRdb's version contains in-frame clones alone and is incomplete. Of 150,000 to 200,000 clones in the sample, about 81% were seen once. The specimen was PBMCs. The receptor source for this set is a woman in her twenties or thirties in good health and CMV-seronegative.

The chain links TRBV10-1 to TRBJ2-5; 9 bases match TRBD1. The germline V gene has CDR1 WNHNN and CDR2 SYGVQD (reference sequence). The CDR3 has 17 residues. Trimming cost V 0 bases and J 6 bases; bases outside gene matches: 11. The CDR3: CASSESLPGQGRQTQYF. The CDR3 DNA sequence: TGCGCCAGCAGTGAGTCTCTGCCGGGACAGGGCAGGCAGACCCAGTACTTC.

The gene calls are TRBV5-4 and TRBJ1-1; the D gene is possibly TRBD1 (6 bases). Germline values: CDR1 SGHNT, CDR2 YYREEE (reference sequence). V lost 4 bases, J lost 1 base, and 11 bases lay in between. The length of the CDR3 is 14 residues. CDR3 in amino acids: CASSPEDRNTEAFF. The CDR3 coding sequence is TGTGCCAGCAGCCCAGAGGACAGGAACACTGAAGCTTTCTTT.

The chain links TRBV28 to TRBJ2-7, with D perhaps matching TRBD1 (5 bases). The CDR3 consists of 14 residues. V was trimmed by 7 bases and J by 0 bases, leaving 13 bases between them. In germline, CDR1 is MDHEN, CDR2 SYDVKM. As DNA, the CDR3 is TGTGCCAGCACCCCGTGGGGCATCTCCTACGAGCAGTACTTC. Translating it yields CASTPWGISYEQYF.

The V call is TRBV19, the J call TRBJ1-2, with 7 bases identical to TRBD1. The V segment lost 2 bases and the J segment 8 bases; nucleotides outside the gene matches: 11. The CDR3 is made up of 15 amino acids. The germline CDR1 and CDR2 sequences are LNHDA and SQIVND (reference sequence). CDR3 bases: TGTGCCAGTAGTATAATGGGACAGTCTCTCGGAGGCTACACCTTC. It translates to CASSIMGQSLGGYTF. Complete variable domain (other parts from reference TRBV19 and TRBJ1-2): DGGITQSPKYLFRKEGQNVTLSCEQNLNHDAMYWYRQDPGQGLRLIYYSQIVNDFQKGDIAEGYSVSREKKESFPLTVTSAQKNPTAFYLCASSIMGQSLGGYTFGSGTRLTVV.

The chain carries TRBV9 and TRBJ2-7; 7 bases are a match to TRBD2. Germline-derived CDR1 and CDR2 are SGDLS and YYNGEE. Losses at the gene ends were 1 base for V and 2 bases for J; bases not matched to a gene: 6. The CDR3 sequence is 15 residues long. CDR3 bases: TGTGCCAGCAGCGTATTTGGGGGAGGGCCCTACGAGCAGTACTTC. Its translation is CASSVFGGGPYEQYF.

The rearrangement links TRBV2 to TRBJ2-7; 7 bases are shared with TRBD2. This CDR3 comprises 13 residues. From germline, CDR1 is SNHLY and CDR2 FYNNEI. V was pared by 6 bases and J by 6 bases, with 8 bases of the junction left unmatched. CDR3 sequence: CASRGWGGSEQYF. CDR3 nucleotides: TGTGCCAGCAGGGGTTGGGGGGGATCCGAGCAGTACTTC.

J is TRBJ1-6 and V is TRBV6-5; no reliable D call. The germline V and J ends were trimmed by 6 bases and 9 bases, with 6 bases remaining between them. CDR3 length: 11 amino acids. The germline CDR1 and CDR2 sequences are MNHEY and SVGAGI. CDR3 DNA sequence: TGTGCCAGCAGAAACATTTCACCCCTCCACTTT. As protein: CASRNISPLHF.

The chain has TRBV6-1 and TRBJ1-6; D remains unclear. This CDR3 region has 12 residues. V dropped 4 bases and J dropped 8 bases, with 6 bases sitting between them. Germline-derived CDR1 and CDR2 are MNHNS and SASEGT. In DNA form, the CDR3 reads TGTGCCAGCAGTGGGGCCGATTCACCCCTCCACTTT. The encoded protein is CASSGADSPLHF.

V is TRBV2 and J is TRBJ2-7; weak D call: TRBD2 (5 bases). Trimming removed 6 bases from V and 6 bases from J, with 9 bases in between. There are 11 residues in the CDR3. Germline CDR1 is SNHLY and CDR2 is FYNNEI. CDR3 sequence: CASRTAGEQYF. The CDR3, as DNA: TGTGCCAGCAGGACCGCGGGCGAGCAGTACTTC.

This clone was recorded once. The chain joins TRBV5-6 to TRBJ2-5, with TRBD2 identical over 11 bases. The CDR3 is made up of 15 amino acids. V lost 5 bases, J lost 6 bases, and 9 bases stayed unmatched. CDR1 is SGHDT, CDR2 YYEEEE, per germline. The CDR3 coding sequence is TGTGCCAGCAGTTTGACTAGCGGGGCCCGGAAGACCCAGTACTTC. This gives the protein CASSLTSGARKTQYF. The complete variable domain, with remaining parts taken from reference TRBV5-6 and TRBJ2-5, reads DAGVTQSPTHLIKTRGQQVTLRCSPKSGHDTVSWYQQALGQGPQFIFQYYEEEERQRGNFPDRFSGHQFPNYSSELNVNALLLGDSALYLCASSLTSGARKTQYFGPGTRLLVL.

The genes are TRBV7-6 and TRBJ2-5; 9 nucleotides line up with TRBD2. V gave up 3 bases and J gave up 0 bases; unmatched junction bases: 2. In germline, CDR1 is SGHVS, CDR2 FNYEAQ. The CDR3 extends over 15 amino acids. The CDR3 is CASSFSGGYQETQYF. The DNA of the CDR3 is TGTGCCAGCAGCTTCAGCGGGGGGTACCAAGAGACCCAGTACTTC.

V is TRBV6-4 and J is TRBJ2-2, with TRBD1 as a possible D gene (5 bases). Germline assignment: CDR1 MRHNA and CDR2 SNTAGT. Trimming removed 0 bases from V and 3 bases from J, with 5 bases in between. The CDR3 is 14 residues long. This CDR3 reads CASSDSGDTGELFF. CDR3 sequence (DNA): TGTGCCAGCAGTGACTCAGGGGACACCGGGGAGCTGTTTTTT.

The V gene is TRBV2, the J gene TRBJ1-6; the D is unclear. The ends were cut back, 4 bases at V and 5 bases at J, with 12 bases in the middle. CDR1 SNHLY and CDR2 FYNNEI come from the germline V gene. CDR3 length equals 15 residues. The CDR3 loop is CASSAPGRDNSPLHF. The CDR3 region has the DNA TGTGCCAGCAGTGCGCCAGGAAGAGATAATTCACCCCTCCACTTT.

Notes on this clone: Relative to the germline gene, one junction end is altered; a read error may explain this. The rearrangement uses TRBV5-4 and TRBJ2-6; the match to TRBD2 covers 7 bases. The CDR3 extends over 15 amino acids. The V gene's germline CDR1 is SGHNT and CDR2 YYREEE (reference sequence). The CDR3 DNA reads TGTGCCAGCAGCTCCCGGGACTATGGGGCCAACGGCCTGACTTTC. Its translation is CASSSRDYGANGLTF.

This chain joins TRBV2 and TRBJ2-7; 9 bases align to TRBD2. The CDR3 is 15 amino acids. Germline assignment: CDR1 SNHLY and CDR2 FYNNEI. V gave up 5 bases and J gave up 0 bases; unmatched junction bases: 5. The DNA for the CDR3 is TGTGCCAGCAGTCCAGCGGGGGGCGTCTCCTACGAGCAGTACTTC. Translation: CASSPAGGVSYEQYF.

This rearrangement joins TRBV27 to TRBJ1-2; the match to TRBD1 covers 8 bases. CDR1 is MNHEY, CDR2 SMNVEV, per germline (reference sequence). This CDR3 is built from 14 residues. V was clipped by 3 bases and J by 4 bases; unmatched bases: 4. CDR3 protein: CASSLTGESYGYTF. DNA of the CDR3: TGTGCCAGCAGTTTGACAGGGGAAAGCTATGGCTACACCTTC.

J is TRBJ2-1 and V is TRBV29-1; TRBD2 matches at 8 bases. This CDR3 has 16 residues. Germline CDR1 and CDR2: SQVTM and ANQGSEA. The ends lost 4 bases at V and 2 bases at J; junction bases unmatched: 10. The CDR3, as DNA: TGCAGCGTTGGTTCGGGAGGGGGAGTAGCCTACAATGAGCAGTTCTTC. Its protein product is CSVGSGGGVAYNEQFF.

V usage is TRBV7-7 and J usage is TRBJ2-1; 7 bases fit TRBD1. Per germline, CDR1 SSHAT and CDR2 FNYEAQ (reference sequence). This CDR3 is 15 amino acids long. Trimming cost V 5 bases and J 0 bases; bases outside gene matches: 4. The CDR3 here is CASSPRTGSYNEQFF. The CDR3 DNA reads as TGTGCCAGCAGCCCTAGGACAGGCTCCTACAATGAGCAGTTCTTC.

This chain links TRBV7-8 with TRBJ2-3, with TRBD1 matching over 10 bases. The CDR3 is 16 residues long. Germline CDR1 reads SGHVS; CDR2 reads FQNEAQ. V lost 5 bases and J lost 8; bases outside the gene matches: 13. The CDR3 DNA follows: TGTGCCAGCAGCGGTAGACAGGGGGCGCGAGGAGGTACGCAGTATTTT. Encoded protein: CASSGRQGARGGTQYF.

The gene calls are TRBV6-1 and TRBJ1-2; 10 nucleotides line up with TRBD1. CDR1 and CDR2 from the germline V gene are MNHNS and SASEGT. There are 14 residues in the CDR3. With V trimmed by 4 bases and J by 3 bases, 2 bases remained unmatched. CDR3 residues: CASSAGQGDYGYTF. The CDR3 nucleotides read TGTGCCAGCAGTGCTGGACAGGGGGACTATGGCTACACCTTC.

The chain employs TRBV5-5 and TRBJ2-3; 10 bases match TRBD2. The V and J ends lost 3 bases and 4 bases, in that order; junction bases with no gene match: 11. The CDR3 spans 17 residues. Germline CDR1 and CDR2: SGHKS and YYEKEE (reference sequence). The DNA of the CDR3 is TGTGCCAGCAGCTATGGAGTAGCGGGAGGCCTGGCAGATACGCAGTATTTT. Its translation: CASSYGVAGGLADTQYF.

This rearrangement joins TRBV2 to TRBJ1-2, with 7 bases aligning to TRBD1. V lost 0 bases, J lost 2 bases, and 0 bases stayed unmatched. Per germline, CDR1 SNHLY and CDR2 FYNNEI. There are 14 residues in the CDR3. Here the CDR3 DNA reads TGTGCCAGCAGTGAAGCGGGACAGAACTATGGCTACACCTTC. Protein product: CASSEAGQNYGYTF.

This clone was observed a single time. The chain recombines TRBV19 with TRBJ2-7, with 10 bases matching TRBD1. Unmatched junction bases numbered 8, after V lost 3 bases and J lost 3 bases. CDR3 size: 16 residues. Germline loops: CDR1 LNHDA, CDR2 SQIVND (reference sequence). CDR3 DNA sequence: TGTGCCAGTAGTATGGACAGGGGGAATTCTCTCTACGAGCAGTACTTC. Its protein is CASSMDRGNSLYEQYF. Full variable domain (missing parts from reference TRBV19 and TRBJ2-7): DGGITQSPKYLFRKEGQNVTLSCEQNLNHDAMYWYRQDPGQGLRLIYYSQIVNDFQKGDIAEGYSVSREKKESFPLTVTSAQKNPTAFYLCASSMDRGNSLYEQYFGPGTRLTVT.

The J gene is TRBJ2-1, the V gene TRBV7-9; 9 bases fit TRBD2. Unmatched junction bases numbered 2, after V lost 4 bases and J lost 1 base. The CDR3 is 15 residues long. The V gene's germline CDR1 is SEHNR and CDR2 FQNEAQ (reference sequence). Here the CDR3 reads CASSYLAGSYNEQFF. As DNA, the CDR3 is TGTGCCAGCAGCTACCTAGCGGGATCCTACAATGAGCAGTTCTTC.